Listed below are T cell receptor beta chains from one sample, sequenced in a study of blood T cell repertoires in COVID-19. Clones were read by immunoSEQ multiplex PCR, and TCRdb kept only the in-frame ones, dropping some. The repertoire holds around 260,000 clones, with about 88% as singletons. The specimen was peripheral blood. The receptors here all came from a man aged 25-45 years with active or convalescent COVID-19. CDR3s include the opening cysteine and the closing phenylalanine or tryptophan. A D gene is named only where the DNA matches it firmly. Size values are once, few and many counts, or a class for expanded clones, and some rows have none.

v_call,d_call,clone_size,j_call,cdr3_aa,cdr3_nt
TRBV27,-,-,TRBJ1-1,CASSFPKNTEAFF,TGTGCCAGCAGTTTTCCCAAGAACACTGAAGCTTTCTTT
TRBV27,-,-,TRBJ1-5,CASSSGMGQPQHF,TGTGCCAGCAGTTCCGGGATGGGGCAGCCCCAGCATTTT
TRBV27,TRBD1,-,TRBJ1-1,CASSPDRGTEAFF,TGTGCCAGCAGTCCCGACAGGGGGACTGAAGCTTTCTTT
TRBV9,TRBD1,-,TRBJ1-2,CASSVAGRGNYGYTF,TGTGCCAGCAGCGTAGCGGGCAGGGGGAACTATGGCTACACCTTC
TRBV12-5,-,-,TRBJ2-1,CASGLVREIISYNEQFF,TGTGCTAGTGGTTTGGTACGGGAAATAATCTCCTACAATGAGCAGTTCTTC
TRBV30,-,few,TRBJ2-5,CAWSVGGSRAQETQYF,TGTGCCTGGAGTGTTGGGGGGTCGCGAGCTCAAGAGACCCAGTACTTC
TRBV15,-,-,TRBJ1-4,CATSRFQGRSEKLFF,TGTGCCACCAGCAGATTCCAGGGAAGAAGTGAAAAACTGTTTTTT
TRBV6-1,TRBD2,-,TRBJ2-2,CASSGVGGGNTGELFF,TGTGCCAGCAGTGGAGTTGGGGGGGGGAACACCGGGGAGCTGTTTTTT
TRBV2,-,-,TRBJ2-3,CASSGLPTDTQYF,TGTGCCAGCAGCGGGTTGCCCACAGATACGCAGTATTTT
TRBV2,-,-,TRBJ1-6,CASVQGYNSPLHF,TGTGCCAGCGTCCAGGGGTATAATTCACCCCTCCACTTT
TRBV6-5,TRBD2,once,TRBJ2-7,CASSYLLAGGTYEQYF,TGTGCCAGCAGTTACCTCCTAGCGGGGGGGACCTACGAGCAGTACTTC
TRBV19,TRBD1,-,TRBJ2-7,CASSIGTETSYEQYF,TGTGCCAGTAGTATCGGGACAGAGACATCCTACGAGCAGTACTTC
TRBV7-9,-,once,TRBJ2-7,CASSFTGPEQYF,TGTGCCAGCAGCTTCACAGGGCCCGAGCAGTACTTC
TRBV6-5,-,-,TRBJ1-5,CASRPDRDNQPQHF,TGTGCCAGCAGACCCGACAGAGACAATCAGCCCCAGCATTTT
TRBV19,TRBD1,-,TRBJ1-1,CASSIVQGAGRNTEAFF,TGTGCCAGTAGTATAGTGCAGGGGGCTGGGCGGAACACTGAAGCTTTCTTT
TRBV6-2/TRBV6-3,-,-,TRBJ2-7,CASSARQGGYEQYF,TGTGCCAGCAGCGCGAGACAGGGAGGCTACGAGCAGTACTTC
TRBV9,TRBD1,-,TRBJ2-3,CASSASQGVGDTQYF,TGTGCCAGCAGCGCTTCCCAGGGGGTAGGAGATACGCAGTATTTT
TRBV13,TRBD1,-,TRBJ1-5,CASSPPPGQEKSPNQPQHF,TGTGCCAGCAGCCCCCCCCCGGGACAGGAAAAATCCCCCAATCAGCCCCAGCATTTT